A single sample is the source of the 20 T cell receptor beta chains below, sequenced in a study of control samples from healthy donors and cancer patients. Assay used: immunoSEQ multiplex PCR; TCRdb lists only in-frame clones, some missing. The data contain under 75,000 clones, approximately 85% of them singletons. The source material was blood. The receptor set was obtained from a man in his forties in good health.

The rearrangement uses TRBV28 and TRBJ2-4; D unresolved. V dropped 11 bases and J dropped 7 bases, with 12 bases sitting between them. Germline V CDR1 and CDR2: MDHEN, SYDVKM. The CDR3 runs to 11 residues. DNA of the CDR3: TGTGCCTCTTCGCTCAGTAACATTCAGTACTTC. It translates to CASSLSNIQYF.

The V and J genes are TRBV20-1 and TRBJ2-4; D unresolved. Trimming took off 3 bases at V and 0 bases at J, with 12 bases between the two ends. There are 15 residues in the CDR3. Germline lookup yields CDR1 DFQATT and CDR2 SNEGSKA (reference sequence). CDR3 DNA sequence: TGCAGTGCTAGTTCGGCAGTCGTAGCCAAAAACATTCAGTACTTC. The encoded protein is CSASSAVVAKNIQYF.

This clone was seen just once. The J gene is TRBJ2-1, the V gene TRBV19; 8 bases fit TRBD2. The ends lost 7 bases at V and 0 bases at J; junction bases unmatched: 5. Germline CDR1 reads LNHDA; CDR2 reads SQIVND (reference sequence). The CDR3 covers 15 residues. The CDR3 bases are TGTGCCAGTAATCCCGGGACTAGCTCCTACAATGAGCAGTTCTTC. This translates into CASNPGTSSYNEQFF.

The rearrangement links TRBV11-3 to TRBJ2-1, with D possibly matching TRBD2 (5 bases). This CDR3 is built from 16 residues. Per the germline V gene, CDR1 is SGHNT and CDR2 is YENEEA. V lost 0 bases and J lost 6, with 15 bases in between. The CDR3 DNA reads as TGTGCCAGCAGCTTAGATAGTGGAGGACGTCGCAATGAGCAGTTCTTC. This gives the protein CASSLDSGGRRNEQFF.

This chain uses TRBV6-2 or TRBV6-3 with TRBJ1-5; D is unclear. This CDR3 region has 15 residues. The germline V gene encodes CDR1 MNHEY and CDR2 SVGEGT. Trimming removed 4 bases from V and 3 bases from J, with 13 bases in between. The CDR3 bases are TGTGCCAGCAGTTCCACGTTCGGATACAATCAGCCCCAGCATTTT. As protein: CASSSTFGYNQPQHF.

This chain joins TRBV19 and TRBJ1-2; maybe TRBD1 (5 bases). V lost 7 bases and J 1 base, leaving 16 bases between the germline ends. Per germline, CDR1 LNHDA and CDR2 SQIVND (reference sequence). This CDR3 has 15 amino acids. The CDR3 DNA is TGTGCCAGTACCCCTCGGAGGGGTCGTAACTATGGCTACACCTTC. As protein: CASTPRRGRNYGYTF.

The rearrangement uses TRBV6-1 and TRBJ1-1; 9 bases agree with TRBD1. The CDR3 covers 15 residues. J lost 8 bases, V lost 2 bases, and 9 bases had no gene match. The V gene's germline CDR1 is MNHNS and CDR2 SASEGT. CDR3 DNA sequence: TGTGCCAGCAGTGAACGACGAACCGGACAGGGGGAAGCTTTCTTT. It is translated as CASSERRTGQGEAFF.

V and J are TRBV19 and TRBJ2-7, with 8 bases lining up with TRBD1. The J segment lost 5 bases and the V segment lost 4 bases, leaving 10 bases of the junction unmatched. The CDR3 contains 15 residues. Germline V gives CDR1 LNHDA, CDR2 SQIVND (reference sequence). The CDR3 DNA reads TGTGCCAGTAGTACAGGGGGCACAGTGGTCCACGAGCAGTACTTC. Encoded protein: CASSTGGTVVHEQYF.

J is TRBJ1-5 and V is TRBV4-1; a possible D gene is TRBD1 (6 bases). The CDR3 spans 15 residues. Per the germline V gene, CDR1 is MGHRA and CDR2 is YSYEKL. Between the trimmed V and J ends, which lost 0 bases and 1 base, there was a span of 7 bases. The CDR3 DNA reads as TGCGCCAGCAGCCAAGATAGGGGGAGCAATCAGCCCCAGCATTTT. Its translation: CASSQDRGSNQPQHF.

The CDR3 protein is CASSPSEGRYF. The CDR3 nucleotides read TGTGCCAGCAGCCCATCGGAGGGGCGGTACTTC. The V and J genes are TRBV28 and TRBJ2-7, with a tentative D call TRBD2 (6 bases). This CDR3 has 11 residues. V was trimmed by 6 bases and J by 12 bases, leaving 15 bases between them. Germline CDR1 reads MDHEN; CDR2 reads SYDVKM.

This sequence joins TRBV30 and TRBJ1-2; D remains unclear. Germline loops: CDR1 GTSNPN, CDR2 SVGIG (reference sequence). The CDR3 is 11 amino acids. The ends were cut back, 2 bases at V and 0 bases at J, with 1 base in the middle. CDR3 residues: CAWSPNYGYTF. As DNA, the CDR3 is TGTGCCTGGAGTCCTAACTATGGCTACACCTTC.

Only one count was recorded for this clone. The rearrangement links TRBV7-6 to TRBJ2-1; TRBD2 aligns across 14 bases. Germline V gene data show CDR1 as SGHVS and CDR2 as FNYEAQ. V was clipped by 4 bases and J by 8 bases; unmatched bases: 4. CDR3 length: 15 residues. The CDR3 region is CASSSTSGRAYEQFF. The CDR3 DNA follows: TGTGCCAGCAGCTCGACTAGCGGGAGGGCCTATGAGCAGTTCTTC.

The V gene is TRBV28, the J gene TRBJ2-7; 9 nucleotides align to TRBD2. The germline V gene encodes CDR1 MDHEN and CDR2 SYDVKM. The CDR3 sequence is 16 residues long. With V trimmed by 6 bases and J by 2 bases, 11 bases remained unmatched. Here the CDR3 reads CASSFVLAGATYEQYF. CDR3 sequence (DNA): TGTGCCAGCAGCTTCGTACTAGCGGGCGCGACCTACGAGCAGTACTTC.

J is TRBJ1-1 and V is TRBV28; TRBD1 is a possible D gene (6 bases). This CDR3 is built from 13 residues. Germline assignment: CDR1 MDHEN and CDR2 SYDVKM. V gave up 7 bases and J gave up 5 bases, with 14 bases separating them. The CDR3 coding sequence is TGTGCCAGCATGCAAGGGGACAAAACTGAAGCTTTCTTT. Protein sequence: CASMQGDKTEAFF. Full variable domain (outside the CDR3, taken from reference TRBV28 and TRBJ1-1): DVKVTQSSRYLVKRTGEKVFLECVQDMDHENMFWYRQDPGLGLRLIYFSYDVKMKEKGDIPEGYSVSREKKERFSLILESASTNQTSMYLCASMQGDKTEAFFGQGTRLTVV.

The chain combines TRBV5-6 with TRBJ2-1; D possibly corresponds to TRBD1 (6 bases). Germline V gene lookup returns CDR1 SGHDT and CDR2 YYEEEE. The CDR3 runs 16 residues. V was cut by 4 bases and J by 9 bases, with 23 bases left in between. The DNA for the CDR3 is TGTGCCAGCAGCGCTGACAGGCGACGCGGTTCGGGTGAGCAGTTCTTC. It yields the protein CASSADRRRGSGEQFF.

This chain uses TRBV19 with TRBJ2-7; 12 positions match TRBD2. This CDR3 comprises 15 residues. CDR1 is LNHDA and CDR2 is SQIVND in the germline V gene (reference sequence). J was trimmed by 3 bases and V by 4 bases; bases with no gene match: 4. This CDR3 reads CASSTRTSGVYEQYF. CDR3 DNA: TGTGCCAGTAGTACCCGGACTAGCGGGGTCTACGAGCAGTACTTC.

The V gene is TRBV19, the J gene TRBJ2-3, with D perhaps matching TRBD2 (5 bases). In germline, CDR1 is LNHDA, CDR2 SQIVND (reference sequence). This CDR3 is 15 amino acids long. Trimming shortened V by 7 bases and J by 0 bases, and 14 bases separated the two germline ends. For the CDR3, the DNA is TGTGCCAGTAAATTTTTTGGCGGGAGCACAGATACGCAGTATTTT. This translates into CASKFFGGSTDTQYF.

The V gene is TRBV30, the J gene TRBJ2-7, with D perhaps given as TRBD1 or TRBD2 (6 bases each). CDR3 length: 13 amino acids. V was pared by 0 bases and J by 9 bases, with 15 bases between. CDR1 and CDR2 (germline): GTSNPN, SVGIG (reference sequence). CDR3 nucleotides: TGTGCCTGGAGTGTGGGGGGAACAGGGCGGCAGTACTTC. It specifies CAWSVGGTGRQYF.

The V gene is TRBV5-6, the J gene TRBJ2-3; 9 positions agree with TRBD2. This CDR3 has 17 amino acids. Germline V CDR1 and CDR2: SGHDT, YYEEEE. With 3 bases clipped from V and 1 base from J, the junction kept 9 bases outside the gene matches. The CDR3 DNA reads as TGTGCCAGCAGCTCCCGAGGAGCGGGAGGACGCACAGATACGCAGTATTTT. It is translated as CASSSRGAGGRTDTQYF.

This clone has just a few counts. The V and J genes are TRBV3-1 (or the pseudogene TRBV3-2) and TRBJ1-1, with unresolved D. The CDR3 has 13 residues. Germline V lookup: CDR1 LGHDT, CDR2 YNNKEL (reference sequence). Deletions cut 6 bases from V and 1 base from J, with 9 bases between. The CDR3 sequence is CASRPTGNTEAFF. CDR3 nucleotides: TGTGCCAGCAGACCCACGGGGAACACTGAAGCTTTCTTT.